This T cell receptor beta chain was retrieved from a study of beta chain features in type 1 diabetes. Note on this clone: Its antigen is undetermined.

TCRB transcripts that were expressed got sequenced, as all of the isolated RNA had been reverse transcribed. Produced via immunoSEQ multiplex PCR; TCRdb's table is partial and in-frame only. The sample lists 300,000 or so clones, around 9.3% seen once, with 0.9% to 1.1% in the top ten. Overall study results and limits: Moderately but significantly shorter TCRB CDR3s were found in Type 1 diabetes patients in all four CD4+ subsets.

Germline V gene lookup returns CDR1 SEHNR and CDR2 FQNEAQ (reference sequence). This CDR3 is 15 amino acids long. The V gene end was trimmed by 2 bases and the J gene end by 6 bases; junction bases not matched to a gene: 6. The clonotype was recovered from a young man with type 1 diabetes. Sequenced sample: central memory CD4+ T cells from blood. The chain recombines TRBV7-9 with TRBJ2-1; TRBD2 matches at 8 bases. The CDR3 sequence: CASSLTGLVFNEQFF. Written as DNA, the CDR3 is TGTGCCAGCAGCTTAACGGGACTAGTCTTCAATGAGCAGTTCTTC.